This TCR beta chain comes out of a study of response to subunit inactivated influenza vaccine. As for this clonotype: The antigen remains unidentified.

TCRdb reanalysed the RT-PCR reads using MiXCR and keeps one entry per CDR3 protein. This table holds hundreds of thousands of distinct CDR3 sequences, less than 30% found once. Germline V gene sequence: CDR1 MNHEY, CDR2 SMNVEV (reference sequence). The V and J ends lost 7 bases and 2 bases, in that order; junction bases with no gene match: 7. The CDR3 runs 15 residues. Study findings and constraints: Each seasonal influenza vaccination, the authors suggested, recruits few new T cells.

This sample comprised CD4+ T cells sorted from PBMCs, obtained about 5 days after vaccination. The sequence came from a man aged 50 to 60 who received an inactivated influenza vaccine. J is TRBJ2-3 and V is TRBV27; TRBD2 aligns across 9 bases. CDR3 nucleotide sequence: TGTGCCAGCAACTTGCTAGCGGGGAACACAGATACGCAGTATTTT. Translated: CASNLLAGNTDTQYF.